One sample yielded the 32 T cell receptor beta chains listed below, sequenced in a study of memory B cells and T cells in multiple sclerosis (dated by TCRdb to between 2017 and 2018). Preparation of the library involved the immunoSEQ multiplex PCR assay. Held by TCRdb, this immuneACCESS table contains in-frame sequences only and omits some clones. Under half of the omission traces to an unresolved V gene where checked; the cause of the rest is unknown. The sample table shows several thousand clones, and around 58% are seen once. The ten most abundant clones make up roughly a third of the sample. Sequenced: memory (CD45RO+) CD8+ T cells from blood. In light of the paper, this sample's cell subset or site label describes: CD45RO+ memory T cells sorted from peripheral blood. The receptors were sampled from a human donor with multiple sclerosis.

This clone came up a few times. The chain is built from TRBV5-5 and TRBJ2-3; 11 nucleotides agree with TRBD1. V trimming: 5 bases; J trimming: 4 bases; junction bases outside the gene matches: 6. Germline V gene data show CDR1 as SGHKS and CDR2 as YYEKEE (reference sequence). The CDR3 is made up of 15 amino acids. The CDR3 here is CASSTGTGGSDTQYF. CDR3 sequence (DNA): TGTGCCAGCAGTACCGGGACAGGGGGTTCAGATACGCAGTATTTT.

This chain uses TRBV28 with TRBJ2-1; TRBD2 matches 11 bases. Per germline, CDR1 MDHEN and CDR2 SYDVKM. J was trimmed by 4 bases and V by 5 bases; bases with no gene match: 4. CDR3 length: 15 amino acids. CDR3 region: CASSLLAGAYNEQFF. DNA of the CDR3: TGTGCCAGCAGTCTACTAGCGGGGGCGTACAATGAGCAGTTCTTC. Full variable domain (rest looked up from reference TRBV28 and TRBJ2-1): DVKVTQSSRYLVKRTGEKVFLECVQDMDHENMFWYRQDPGLGLRLIYFSYDVKMKEKGDIPEGYSVSREKKERFSLILESASTNQTSMYLCASSLLAGAYNEQFFGPGTRLTVL.

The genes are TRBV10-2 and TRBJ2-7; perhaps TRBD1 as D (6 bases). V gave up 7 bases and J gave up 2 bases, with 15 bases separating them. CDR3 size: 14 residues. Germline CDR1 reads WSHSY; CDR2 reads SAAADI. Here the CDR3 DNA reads TGCGCCAGCACCCAGACAGGAGCAACCTACGAGCAGTACTTC. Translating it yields CASTQTGATYEQYF.

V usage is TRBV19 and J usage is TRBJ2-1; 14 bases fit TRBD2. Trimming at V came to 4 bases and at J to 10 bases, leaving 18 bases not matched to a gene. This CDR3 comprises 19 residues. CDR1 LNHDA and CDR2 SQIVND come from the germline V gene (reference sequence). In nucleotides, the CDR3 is TGTGCCAGTAGTACCGAGGACAGGGCGTGGGGACTAGCGGGAGTCGAGCAGTTCTTC. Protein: CASSTEDRAWGLAGVEQFF. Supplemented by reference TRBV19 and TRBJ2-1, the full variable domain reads DGGITQSPKYLFRKEGQNVTLSCEQNLNHDAMYWYRQDPGQGLRLIYYSQIVNDFQKGDIAEGYSVSREKKESFPLTVTSAQKNPTAFYLCASSTEDRAWGLAGVEQFFGPGTRLTVL.

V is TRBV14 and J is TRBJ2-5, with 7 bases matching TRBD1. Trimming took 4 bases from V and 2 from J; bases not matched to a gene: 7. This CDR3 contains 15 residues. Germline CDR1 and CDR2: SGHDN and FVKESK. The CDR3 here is CASSPRQGVQETQYF. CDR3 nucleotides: TGTGCCAGCAGCCCGAGACAGGGAGTACAAGAGACCCAGTACTTC.

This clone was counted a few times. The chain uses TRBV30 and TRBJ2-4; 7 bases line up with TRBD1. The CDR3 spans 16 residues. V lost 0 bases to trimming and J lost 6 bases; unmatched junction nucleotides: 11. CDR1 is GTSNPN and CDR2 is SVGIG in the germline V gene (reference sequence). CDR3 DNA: TGTGCCTGGAGTGTCCCGCAGGGGGACGGGGTAAACATTCAGTACTTC. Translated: CAWSVPQGDGVNIQYF. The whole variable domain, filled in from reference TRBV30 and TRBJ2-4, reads SQTIHQWPATLVQPVGSPLSLECTVEGTSNPNLYWYRQAAGRGLQLLFYSVGIGQISSEVPQNLSASRPQDRQFILSSKKLLLSDSGFYLCAWSVPQGDGVNIQYFGAGTRLSVL.

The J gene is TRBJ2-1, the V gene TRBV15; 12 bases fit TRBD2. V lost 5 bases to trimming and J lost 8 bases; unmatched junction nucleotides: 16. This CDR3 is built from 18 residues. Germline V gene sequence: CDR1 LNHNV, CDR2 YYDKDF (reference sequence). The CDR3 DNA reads TGTGCCACCAGCCCCCTTAAGGGACTAGCGGGCCCTAGCCATGAGCAGTTCTTC. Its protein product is CATSPLKGLAGPSHEQFF.

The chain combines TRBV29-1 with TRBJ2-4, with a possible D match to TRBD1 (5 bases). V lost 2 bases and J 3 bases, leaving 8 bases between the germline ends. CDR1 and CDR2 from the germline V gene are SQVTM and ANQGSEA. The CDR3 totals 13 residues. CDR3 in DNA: TGCAGCGTTGAAAGGGGCGGCAAAAACATTCAGTACTTC. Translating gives CSVERGGKNIQYF.

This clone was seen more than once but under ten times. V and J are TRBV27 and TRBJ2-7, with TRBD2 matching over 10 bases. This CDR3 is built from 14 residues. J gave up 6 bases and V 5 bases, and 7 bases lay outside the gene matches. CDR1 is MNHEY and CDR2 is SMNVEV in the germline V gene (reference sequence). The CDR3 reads CASSLWTSGGEQYF. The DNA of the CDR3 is TGTGCCAGCAGTCTGTGGACTAGCGGAGGCGAGCAGTACTTC.

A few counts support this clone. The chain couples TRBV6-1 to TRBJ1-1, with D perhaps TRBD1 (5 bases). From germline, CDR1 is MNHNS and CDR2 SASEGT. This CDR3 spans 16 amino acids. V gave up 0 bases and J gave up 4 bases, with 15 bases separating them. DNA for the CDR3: TGTGCCAGCAGTGAAGCGGGCAGGGTTCAAAGCACTGAAGCTTTCTTT. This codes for CASSEAGRVQSTEAFF.

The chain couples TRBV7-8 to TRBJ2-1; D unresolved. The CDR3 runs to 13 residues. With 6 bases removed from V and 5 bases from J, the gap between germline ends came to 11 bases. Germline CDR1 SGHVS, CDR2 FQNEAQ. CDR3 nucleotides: TGTGCCAGCAGTCTACCCCGTAACAATGAGCAGTTCTTC. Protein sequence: CASSLPRNNEQFF.

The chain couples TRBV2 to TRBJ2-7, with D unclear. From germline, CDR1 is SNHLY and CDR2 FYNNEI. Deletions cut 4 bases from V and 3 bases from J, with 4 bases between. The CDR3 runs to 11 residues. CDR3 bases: TGTGCCAGCAGTGGCAGCTACGAGCAGTACTTC. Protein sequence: CASSGSYEQYF.

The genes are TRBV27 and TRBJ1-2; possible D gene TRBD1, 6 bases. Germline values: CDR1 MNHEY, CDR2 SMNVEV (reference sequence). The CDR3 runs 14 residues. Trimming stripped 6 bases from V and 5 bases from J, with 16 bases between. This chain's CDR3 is CASSSGTNAYGYTF. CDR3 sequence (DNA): TGTGCCAGCAGCTCTGGGACAAACGCTTATGGCTACACCTTC.

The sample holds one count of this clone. The CDR3: CAISDGQEVQPQHF. CDR3 nucleotides: TGTGCCATCAGTGACGGACAGGAAGTCCAGCCCCAGCATTTT. J is TRBJ1-5 and V is TRBV10-3; 7 bases fit TRBD1. V was clipped by 3 bases and J by 7 bases; unmatched bases: 6. Germline values: CDR1 ENHRY, CDR2 SYGVKD. The CDR3 is 14 residues long.

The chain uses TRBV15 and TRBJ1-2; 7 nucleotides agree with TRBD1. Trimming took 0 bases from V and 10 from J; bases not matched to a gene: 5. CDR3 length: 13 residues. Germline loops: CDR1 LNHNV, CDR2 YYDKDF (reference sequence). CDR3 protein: CATSRDPGTAYTF. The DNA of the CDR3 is TGTGCCACCAGCAGAGATCCCGGGACAGCCTACACCTTC.

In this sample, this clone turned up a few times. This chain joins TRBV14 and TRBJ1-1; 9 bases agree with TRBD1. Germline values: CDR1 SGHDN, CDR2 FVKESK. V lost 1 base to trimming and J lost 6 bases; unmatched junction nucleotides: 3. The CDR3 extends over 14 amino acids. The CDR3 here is CASSQVGTGPEAFF. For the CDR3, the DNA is TGTGCCAGCAGCCAAGTTGGGACAGGGCCTGAAGCTTTCTTT.

The chain's CDR3 is CASSPTSAGSTDTQYF. CDR3 coding DNA: TGTGCCAGCAGCCCGACTAGCGCGGGAAGCACAGATACGCAGTATTTT. J is TRBJ2-3 and V is TRBV28; the match to TRBD2 covers 8 bases. V dropped 6 bases and J dropped 0; count of bases not matched to a gene: 8. Germline lookup yields CDR1 MDHEN and CDR2 SYDVKM. CDR3 length: 16 residues.

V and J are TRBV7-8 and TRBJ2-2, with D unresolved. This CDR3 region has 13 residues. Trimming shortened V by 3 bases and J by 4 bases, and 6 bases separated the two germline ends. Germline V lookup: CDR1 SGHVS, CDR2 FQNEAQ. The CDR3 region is CASSFSGTGELFF. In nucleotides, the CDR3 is TGTGCCAGCAGCTTTTCGGGCACCGGGGAGCTGTTTTTT. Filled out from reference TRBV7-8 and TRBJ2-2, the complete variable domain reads GAGVSQSPRYKVAKRGQDVALRCDPISGHVSLFWYQQALGQGPEFLTYFQNEAQLDKSGLPSDRFFAERPEGSVSTLKIQRTQQEDSAVYLCASSFSGTGELFFGEGSRLTVL.

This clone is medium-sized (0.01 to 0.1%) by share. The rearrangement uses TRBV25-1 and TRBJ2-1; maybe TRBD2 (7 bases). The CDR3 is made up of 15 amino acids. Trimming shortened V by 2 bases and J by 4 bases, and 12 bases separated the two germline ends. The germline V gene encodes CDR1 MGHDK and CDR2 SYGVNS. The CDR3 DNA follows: TGTGCCAGCAGTGAAATCGGGGGGCTTTACAATGAGCAGTTCTTC. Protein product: CASSEIGGLYNEQFF.

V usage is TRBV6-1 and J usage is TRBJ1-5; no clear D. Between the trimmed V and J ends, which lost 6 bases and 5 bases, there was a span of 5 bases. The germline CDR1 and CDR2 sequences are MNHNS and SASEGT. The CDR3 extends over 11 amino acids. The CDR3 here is CASSDYQPQHF. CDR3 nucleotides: TGTGCCAGCAGCGACTATCAGCCCCAGCATTTT.

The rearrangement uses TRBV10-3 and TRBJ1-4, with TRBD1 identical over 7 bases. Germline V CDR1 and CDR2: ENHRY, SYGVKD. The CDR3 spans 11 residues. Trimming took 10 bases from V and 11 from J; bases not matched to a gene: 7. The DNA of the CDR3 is TGTGCCACCGGAGACAGGGACAAACTGTTTTTT. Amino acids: CATGDRDKLFF.

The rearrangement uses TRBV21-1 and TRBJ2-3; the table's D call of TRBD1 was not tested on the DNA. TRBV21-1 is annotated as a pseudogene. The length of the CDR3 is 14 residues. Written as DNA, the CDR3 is TGTGCCAGCGGACAGGGCATCGGCACAGATACGCAGTATTTT. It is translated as CASGQGIGTDTQYF.

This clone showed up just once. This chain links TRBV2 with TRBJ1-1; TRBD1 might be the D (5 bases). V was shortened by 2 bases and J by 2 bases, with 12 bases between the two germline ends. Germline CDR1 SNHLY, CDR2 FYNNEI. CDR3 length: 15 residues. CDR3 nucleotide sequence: TGTGCCAGCAGTGAATCGGGGGGGAGAAACACTGAAGCTTTCTTT. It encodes CASSESGGRNTEAFF.

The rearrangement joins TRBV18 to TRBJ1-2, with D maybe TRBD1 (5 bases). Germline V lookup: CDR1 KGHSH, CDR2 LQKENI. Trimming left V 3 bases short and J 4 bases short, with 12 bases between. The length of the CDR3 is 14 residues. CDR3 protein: CASSPLTESYGYTF. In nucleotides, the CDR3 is TGTGCCAGCTCACCCTTGACAGAGAGCTATGGCTACACCTTC.

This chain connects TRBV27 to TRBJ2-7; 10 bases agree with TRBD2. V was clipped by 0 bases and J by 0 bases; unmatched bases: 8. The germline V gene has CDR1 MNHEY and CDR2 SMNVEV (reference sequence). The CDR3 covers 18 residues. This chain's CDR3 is CASSLSGLAGDISYEQYF. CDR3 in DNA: TGTGCCAGCAGTTTATCGGGCCTAGCGGGAGACATCTCCTACGAGCAGTACTTC.

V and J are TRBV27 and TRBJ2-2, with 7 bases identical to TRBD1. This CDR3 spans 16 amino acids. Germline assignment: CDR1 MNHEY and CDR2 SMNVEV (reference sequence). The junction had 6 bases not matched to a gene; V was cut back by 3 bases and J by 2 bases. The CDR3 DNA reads TGTGCCAGCAGTTTCATTGGGACAGCAAACACCGGGGAGCTGTTTTTT. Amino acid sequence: CASSFIGTANTGELFF.

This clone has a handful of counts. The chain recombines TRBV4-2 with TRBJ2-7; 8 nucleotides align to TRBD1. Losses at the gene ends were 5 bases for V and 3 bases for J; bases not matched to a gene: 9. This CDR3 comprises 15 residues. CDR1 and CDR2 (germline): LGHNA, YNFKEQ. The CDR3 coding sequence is TGTGCCAGCAGCACCTACGGACAGGGCCTCTACGAGCAGTACTTC. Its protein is CASSTYGQGLYEQYF.

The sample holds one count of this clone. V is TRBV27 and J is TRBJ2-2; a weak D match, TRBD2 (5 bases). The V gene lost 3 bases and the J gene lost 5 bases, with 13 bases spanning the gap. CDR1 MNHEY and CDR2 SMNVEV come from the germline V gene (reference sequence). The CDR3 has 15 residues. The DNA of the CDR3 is TGTGCCAGCAGTTTTAGAGAGGGCGGGACCGGGGAGCTGTTTTTT. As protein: CASSFREGGTGELFF.

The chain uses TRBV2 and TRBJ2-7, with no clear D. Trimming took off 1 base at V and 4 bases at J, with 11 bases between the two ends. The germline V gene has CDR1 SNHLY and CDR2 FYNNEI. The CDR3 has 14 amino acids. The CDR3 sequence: CASSEGAVGYEQYF. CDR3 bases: TGTGCCAGCAGTGAAGGGGCAGTCGGATACGAGCAGTACTTC.

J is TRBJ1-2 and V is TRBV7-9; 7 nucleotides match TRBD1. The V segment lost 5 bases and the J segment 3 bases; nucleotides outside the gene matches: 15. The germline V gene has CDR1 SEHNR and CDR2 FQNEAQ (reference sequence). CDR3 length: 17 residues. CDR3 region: CASSTTGKGAWDYGYTF. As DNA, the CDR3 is TGTGCCAGCAGCACGACAGGGAAGGGGGCCTGGGACTATGGCTACACCTTC.

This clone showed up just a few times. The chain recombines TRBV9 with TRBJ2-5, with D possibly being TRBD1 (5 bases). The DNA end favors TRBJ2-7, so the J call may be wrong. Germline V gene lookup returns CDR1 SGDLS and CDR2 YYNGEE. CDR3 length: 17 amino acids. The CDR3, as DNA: TGTGCCAGCAGCGCGGGCAAAACGACAGCTTCTCTCTACGAGCAGTACTTC. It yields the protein CASSAGKTTASLYEQYF.

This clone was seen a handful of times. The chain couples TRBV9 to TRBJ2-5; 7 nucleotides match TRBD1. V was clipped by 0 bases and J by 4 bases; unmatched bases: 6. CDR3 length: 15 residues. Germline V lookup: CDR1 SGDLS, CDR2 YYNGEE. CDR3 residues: CASSVGTGAGETQYF. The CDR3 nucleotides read TGTGCCAGCAGCGTAGGAACAGGGGCGGGAGAGACCCAGTACTTC. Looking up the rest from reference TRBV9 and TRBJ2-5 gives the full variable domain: DSGVTQTPKHLITATGQRVTLRCSPRSGDLSVYWYQQSLDQGLQFLIQYYNGEERAKGNILERFSAQQFPDLHSELNLSSLELGDSALYFCASSVGTGAGETQYFGPGTRLLVL.